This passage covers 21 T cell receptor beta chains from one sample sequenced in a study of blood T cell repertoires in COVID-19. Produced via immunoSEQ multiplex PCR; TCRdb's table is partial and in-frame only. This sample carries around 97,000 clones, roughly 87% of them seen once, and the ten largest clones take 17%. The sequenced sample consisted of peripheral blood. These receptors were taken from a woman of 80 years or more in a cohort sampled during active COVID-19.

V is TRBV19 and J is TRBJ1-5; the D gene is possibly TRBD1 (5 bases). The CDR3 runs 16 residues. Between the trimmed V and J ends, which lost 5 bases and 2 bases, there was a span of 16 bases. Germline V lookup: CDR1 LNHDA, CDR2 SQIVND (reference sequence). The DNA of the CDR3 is TGTGCCAGTAGTTCGCAGGGCCTTCGCGGCAATCAGCCCCAGCATTTT. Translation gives CASSSQGLRGNQPQHF.

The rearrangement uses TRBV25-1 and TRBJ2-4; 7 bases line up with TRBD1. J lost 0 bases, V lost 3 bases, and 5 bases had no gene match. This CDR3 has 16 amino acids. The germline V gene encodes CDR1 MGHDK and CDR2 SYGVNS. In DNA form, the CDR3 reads TGTGCCAGCAGTGAGACAGGGATCTTAGCCAAAAACATTCAGTACTTC. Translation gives CASSETGILAKNIQYF.

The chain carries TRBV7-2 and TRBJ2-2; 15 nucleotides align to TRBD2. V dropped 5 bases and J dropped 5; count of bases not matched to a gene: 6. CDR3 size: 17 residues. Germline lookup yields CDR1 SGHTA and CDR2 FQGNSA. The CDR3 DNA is TGTGCCAGCAGCCGGACTAGCGGGGGGGCGAGAACCGGGGAGCTGTTTTTT. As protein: CASSRTSGGARTGELFF.

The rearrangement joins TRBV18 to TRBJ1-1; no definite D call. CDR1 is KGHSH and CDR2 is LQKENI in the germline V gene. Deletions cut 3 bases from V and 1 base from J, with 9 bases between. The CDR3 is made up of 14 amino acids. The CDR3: CASSPNSRNTEAFF. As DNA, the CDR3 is TGTGCCAGCTCACCTAACAGTCGGAACACTGAAGCTTTCTTT.

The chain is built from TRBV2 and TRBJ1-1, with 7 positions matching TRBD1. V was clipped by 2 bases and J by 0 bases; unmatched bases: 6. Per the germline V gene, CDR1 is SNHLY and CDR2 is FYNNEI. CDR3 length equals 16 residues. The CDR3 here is CASSESRQGMNTEAFF. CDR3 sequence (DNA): TGTGCCAGCAGTGAATCTCGACAGGGAATGAACACTGAAGCTTTCTTT.

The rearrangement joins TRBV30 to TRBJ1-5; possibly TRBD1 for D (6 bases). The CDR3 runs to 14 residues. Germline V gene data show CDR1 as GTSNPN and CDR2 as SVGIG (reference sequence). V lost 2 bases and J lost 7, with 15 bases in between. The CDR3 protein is CAWSQGRGNQPQHF. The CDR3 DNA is TGTGCCTGGAGTCAAGGGAGGGGGAACCAGCCCCAGCATTTT.

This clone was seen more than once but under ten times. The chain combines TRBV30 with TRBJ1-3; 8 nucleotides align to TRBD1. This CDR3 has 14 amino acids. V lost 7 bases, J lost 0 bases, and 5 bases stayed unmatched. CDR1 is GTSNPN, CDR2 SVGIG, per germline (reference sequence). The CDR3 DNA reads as TGTGCCTTTATGGACAGGGCCTCTGGAAACACCATATATTTT. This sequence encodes CAFMDRASGNTIYF.

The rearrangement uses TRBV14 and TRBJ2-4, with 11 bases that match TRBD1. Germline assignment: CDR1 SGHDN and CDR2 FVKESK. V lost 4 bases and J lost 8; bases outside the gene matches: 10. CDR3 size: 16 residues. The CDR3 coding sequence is TGTGCCAGCAGCCGCTCCGGGACAGGGGGGAGTTACATTCAGTACTTC. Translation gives CASSRSGTGGSYIQYF.

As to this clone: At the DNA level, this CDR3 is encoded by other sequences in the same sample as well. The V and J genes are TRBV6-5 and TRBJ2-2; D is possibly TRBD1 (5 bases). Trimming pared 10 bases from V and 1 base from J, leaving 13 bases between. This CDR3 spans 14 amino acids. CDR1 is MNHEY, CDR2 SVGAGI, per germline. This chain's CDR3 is CATRLGRNTGELFF. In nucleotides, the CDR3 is TGTGCCACCCGTCTGGGGCGGAACACCGGGGAGCTGTTTTTT.

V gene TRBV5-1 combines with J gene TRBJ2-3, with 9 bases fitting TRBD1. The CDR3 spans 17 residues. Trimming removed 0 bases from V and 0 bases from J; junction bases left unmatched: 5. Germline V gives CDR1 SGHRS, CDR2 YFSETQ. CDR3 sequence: CASSLGTGVASTDTQYF. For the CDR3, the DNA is TGCGCCAGCAGCTTGGGGACAGGGGTCGCTAGCACAGATACGCAGTATTTT.

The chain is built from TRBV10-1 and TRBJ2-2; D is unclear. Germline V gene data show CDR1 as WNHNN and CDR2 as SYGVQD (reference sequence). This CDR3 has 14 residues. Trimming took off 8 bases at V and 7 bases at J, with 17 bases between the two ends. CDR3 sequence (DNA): TGCGCCAGCTCCGGGTACCTCGGCGGCGGGGAGCTGTTTTTT. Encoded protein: CASSGYLGGGELFF.

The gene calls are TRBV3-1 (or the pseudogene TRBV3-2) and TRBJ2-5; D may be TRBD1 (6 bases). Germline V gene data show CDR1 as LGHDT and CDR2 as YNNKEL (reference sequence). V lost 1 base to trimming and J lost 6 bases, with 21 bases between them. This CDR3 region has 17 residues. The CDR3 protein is CASSQGLQGRGLKTQYF. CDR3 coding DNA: TGTGCCAGCAGCCAAGGTTTACAGGGTAGGGGTTTGAAGACCCAGTACTTC.

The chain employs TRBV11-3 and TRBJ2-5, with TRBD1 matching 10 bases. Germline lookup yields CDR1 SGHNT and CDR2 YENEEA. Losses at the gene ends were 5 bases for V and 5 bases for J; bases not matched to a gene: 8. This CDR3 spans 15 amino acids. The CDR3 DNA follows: TGTGCCAGCAGCGCAGGACAGGGGGTTCTGGAGACCCAGTACTTC. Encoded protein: CASSAGQGVLETQYF.

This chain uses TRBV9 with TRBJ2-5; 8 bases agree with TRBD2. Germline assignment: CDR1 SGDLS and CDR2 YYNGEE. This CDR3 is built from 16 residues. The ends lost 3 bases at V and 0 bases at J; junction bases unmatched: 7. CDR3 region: CASSAYVGGDQETQYF. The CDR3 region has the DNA TGTGCCAGCAGCGCCTATGTCGGGGGGGACCAAGAGACCCAGTACTTC.

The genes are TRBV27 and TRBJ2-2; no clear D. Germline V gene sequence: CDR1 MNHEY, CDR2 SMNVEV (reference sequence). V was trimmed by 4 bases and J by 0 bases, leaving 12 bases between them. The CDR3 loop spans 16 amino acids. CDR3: CASSYRYPTNTGELFF. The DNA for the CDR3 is TGTGCCAGCAGTTACAGATACCCTACGAACACCGGGGAGCTGTTTTTT.

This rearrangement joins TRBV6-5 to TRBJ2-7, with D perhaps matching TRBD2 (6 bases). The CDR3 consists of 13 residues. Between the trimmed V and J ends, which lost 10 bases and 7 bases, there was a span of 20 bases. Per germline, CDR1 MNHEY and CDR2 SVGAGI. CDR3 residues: CATSGRRGGEQYF. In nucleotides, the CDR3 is TGTGCCACCTCGGGCCGTCGGGGAGGAGAGCAGTACTTC.

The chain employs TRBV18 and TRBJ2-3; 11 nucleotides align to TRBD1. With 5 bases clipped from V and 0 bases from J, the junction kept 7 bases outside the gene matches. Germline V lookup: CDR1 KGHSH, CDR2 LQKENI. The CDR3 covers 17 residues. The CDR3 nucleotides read TGTGCCAGCTCAAGGACAGGGGGCTCTTTTAGCACAGATACGCAGTATTTT. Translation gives CASSRTGGSFSTDTQYF.

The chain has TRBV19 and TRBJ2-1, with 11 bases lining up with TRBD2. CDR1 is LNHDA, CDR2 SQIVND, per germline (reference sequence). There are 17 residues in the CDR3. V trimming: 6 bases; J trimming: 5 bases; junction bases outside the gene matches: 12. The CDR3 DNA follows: TGTGCCAGTAGAAGCGTCTGGTCTAGCGGGAGGAACAATGAGCAGTTCTTC. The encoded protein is CASRSVWSSGRNNEQFF.

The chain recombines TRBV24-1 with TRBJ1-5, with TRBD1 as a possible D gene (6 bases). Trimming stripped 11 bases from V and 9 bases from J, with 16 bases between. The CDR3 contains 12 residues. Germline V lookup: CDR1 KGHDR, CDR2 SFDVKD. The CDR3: CAKRQVLTPQHF. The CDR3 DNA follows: TGTGCCAAAAGACAGGTCCTGACGCCCCAGCATTTT.

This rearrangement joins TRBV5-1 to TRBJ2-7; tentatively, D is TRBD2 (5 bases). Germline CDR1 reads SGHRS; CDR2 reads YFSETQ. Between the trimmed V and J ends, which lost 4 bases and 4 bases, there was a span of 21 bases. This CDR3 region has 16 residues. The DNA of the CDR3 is TGCGCCAGCAGCCCGTCCCCCGGAAACGGGATGTACGAGCAGTACTTC. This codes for CASSPSPGNGMYEQYF.

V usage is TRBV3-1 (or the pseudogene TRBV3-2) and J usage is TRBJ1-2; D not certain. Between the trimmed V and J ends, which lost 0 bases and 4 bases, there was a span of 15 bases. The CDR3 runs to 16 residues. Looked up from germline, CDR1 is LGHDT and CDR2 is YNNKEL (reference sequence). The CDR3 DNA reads TGTGCCAGCAGCCAAGAAAAACGGATCGCAGGCTATGGCTACACCTTC. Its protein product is CASSQEKRIAGYGYTF.